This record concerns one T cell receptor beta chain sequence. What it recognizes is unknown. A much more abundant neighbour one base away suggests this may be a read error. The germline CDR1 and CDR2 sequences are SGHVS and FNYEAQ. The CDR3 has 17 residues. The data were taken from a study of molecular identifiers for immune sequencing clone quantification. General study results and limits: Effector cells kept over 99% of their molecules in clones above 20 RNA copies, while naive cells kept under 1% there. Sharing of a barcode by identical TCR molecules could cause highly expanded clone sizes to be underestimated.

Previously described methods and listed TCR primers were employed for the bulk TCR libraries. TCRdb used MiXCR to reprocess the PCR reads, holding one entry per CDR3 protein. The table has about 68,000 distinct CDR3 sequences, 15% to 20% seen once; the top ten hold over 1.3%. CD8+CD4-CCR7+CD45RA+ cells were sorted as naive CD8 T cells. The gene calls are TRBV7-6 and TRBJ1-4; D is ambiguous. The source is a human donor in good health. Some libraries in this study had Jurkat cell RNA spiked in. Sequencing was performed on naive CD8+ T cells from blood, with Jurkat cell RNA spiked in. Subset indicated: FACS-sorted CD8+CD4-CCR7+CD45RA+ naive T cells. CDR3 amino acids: CASTSSDTRATNEELFF. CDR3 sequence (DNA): TGTGCCAGCACCTCGAGCGATACTCGGGCAACTAATGAAGAACTGTTTTTT.